The next 29 T cell receptor beta chains were all read from a single sample in a study of T-cell memory formation after mild COVID-19. Using its own MiXCR run on the 5' RACE reads, TCRdb lists one record per CDR3 protein. The table shows about 560,000 distinct CDR3 sequences, with roughly 20% occurring only once. Specimen: PBMCs or a T cell subset sorted from them (not recorded which). These TCRs come from an adult woman who had mild COVID-19 (a few samples of this study predate the infection). Cell type and time point are not known.

This clonotype was seen many times. The chain joins TRBV6-2 or TRBV6-3 to TRBJ2-7; 8 bases are shared with TRBD2. Germline V gene sequence: CDR1 MNHEY, CDR2 SVGEGT. The ends lost 7 bases at V and 4 bases at J; junction bases unmatched: 15. This CDR3 has 16 amino acids. CDR3 sequence reads: CASTPPGSGRRYEQYF. The CDR3 DNA is TGTGCCAGCACTCCCCCTGGGAGCGGGAGACGTTACGAGCAGTACTTC.

J is TRBJ2-3 and V is TRBV24-1, with 9 bases fitting TRBD1. This CDR3 comprises 16 residues. Trimming took 3 bases from V and 2 from J; bases not matched to a gene: 5. Germline V lookup: CDR1 KGHDR, CDR2 SFDVKD. The CDR3 loop is CATSDGGQGNTDTQYF. The CDR3 bases are TGTGCCACCAGTGATGGCGGACAGGGGAACACAGATACGCAGTATTTT.

This clonotype was counted a few times. The chain couples TRBV9 to TRBJ2-7; D remains ambiguous. Germline V gene data show CDR1 as SGDLS and CDR2 as YYNGEE. The V end lost 2 bases, the J end lost 3 bases, and 12 bases lay between the germline ends. The CDR3 length is 14 residues. This CDR3 is CASSVSEPNYEQYF. Written as DNA, the CDR3 is TGTGCCAGCAGCGTCTCCGAGCCGAACTACGAGCAGTACTTC.

This clonotype was seen a few times. V usage is TRBV4-1 and J usage is TRBJ1-4; tentative D call: TRBD1 (6 bases). V lost 4 bases to trimming and J lost 6 bases, with 18 bases between them. Germline values: CDR1 MGHRA, CDR2 YSYEKL. This CDR3 comprises 16 residues. CDR3 sequence (DNA): TGCGCCAGCAGCCCGCAGTCGGACAGCGAGGATGAAAAACTGTTTTTT. Translated: CASSPQSDSEDEKLFF.

J is TRBJ2-1 and V is TRBV24-1; 7 nucleotides agree with TRBD1. The CDR3 consists of 14 residues. Unmatched junction bases numbered 5, after V lost 7 bases and J lost 3 bases. The germline CDR1 and CDR2 sequences are KGHDR and SFDVKD. CDR3 sequence reads: CATRGDSDYNEQFF. The CDR3 DNA reads as TGTGCCACCAGAGGGGACAGCGACTACAATGAGCAGTTCTTC.

The CDR3 nucleotides are TGCAGTGCTAGAGATCAGCAGGAGCAGTACTTC. Amino acid sequence: CSARDQQEQYF. The chain employs TRBV20-1 and TRBJ2-7; D gene uncertain. The V and J ends lost 0 bases and 7 bases respectively, with 7 bases between them. The CDR3 covers 11 residues. The germline V gene encodes CDR1 DFQATT and CDR2 SNEGSKA (reference sequence).

A few counts support this clonotype. The chain recombines TRBV5-1 with TRBJ1-2; TRBD1 matches 11 bases. V lost 3 bases, J lost 4 bases, and 14 bases stayed unmatched. This CDR3 is 18 amino acids long. Germline V lookup: CDR1 SGHRS, CDR2 YFSETQ. The CDR3 nucleotides are TGCGCCAGCAGCTCGGCCCCGGGACAGGGGGGAAGTAGCTATGGCTACACCTTC. Its translation: CASSSAPGQGGSSYGYTF. Drawing the rest from reference TRBV5-1 and TRBJ1-2, the complete variable domain is KAGVTQTPRYLIKTRGQQVTLSCSPISGHRSVSWYQQTPGQGLQFLFEYFSETQRNKGNFPGRFSGRQFSNSRSEMNVSTLELGDSALYLCASSSAPGQGGSSYGYTFGSGTRLTVV.

This clonotype was observed a few times. The V gene is TRBV12-3 or TRBV12-4, the J gene TRBJ2-3, with D possibly TRBD1 on 6 matching bases. This CDR3 has 16 residues. V lost 6 bases, J lost 2 bases, and 18 bases lay in between. CDR3 sequence (DNA): TGTGCCAGCAGCCTTCCGGGACACAAAATCACAGATACGCAGTATTTT. Translated, it gives CASSLPGHKITDTQYF.

Only a few counts were recorded for this clonotype. The chain's CDR3 is CASTVHQETQYF. The CDR3 DNA reads TGTGCCAGCACGGTCCACCAAGAGACCCAGTACTTC. V and J are TRBV5-6 and TRBJ2-5; D not resolved. Germline assignment: CDR1 SGHDT and CDR2 YYEEEE. Trimming pared 6 bases from V and 0 bases from J, leaving 6 bases between. The CDR3 runs to 12 residues.

V is TRBV14 and J is TRBJ2-1; no reliable D call. This CDR3 contains 15 residues. CDR1 SGHDN and CDR2 FVKESK come from the germline V gene. V was cut by 3 bases and J by 1 base, with 10 bases left in between. CDR3 nucleotides: TGTGCCAGCAGCCACATGGGCAGATCCTACAATGAGCAGTTCTTC. It yields the protein CASSHMGRSYNEQFF.

This rearrangement joins TRBV24-1 to TRBJ2-5, with a weak D call TRBD1 (6 bases). Germline V gives CDR1 KGHDR, CDR2 SFDVKD. Trimming cost V 3 bases and J 1 base, with 17 bases left between them. The CDR3 totals 17 residues. This CDR3 reads CATSDDLGASAQETQYF. The CDR3 nucleotides read TGTGCCACCAGTGATGATCTGGGGGCAAGCGCCCAAGAGACCCAGTACTTC.

The chain recombines TRBV12-3 or TRBV12-4 with TRBJ1-1, with a weak D call TRBD1 (6 bases). This CDR3 has 14 residues. V was trimmed by 8 bases and J by 5 bases, leaving 18 bases between them. The CDR3 coding sequence is TGTGCCAGCCTCAGCAGGGGCCCGGGGACTGAAGCTTTCTTT. It is translated as CASLSRGPGTEAFF.

This chain links TRBV11-2 with TRBJ1-2; 11 bases match TRBD1. V shed 2 bases and J 8 bases; nucleotides not matched to a gene: 7. The CDR3 loop spans 15 amino acids. Germline CDR1 reads SGHAT; CDR2 reads FQNNGV. The CDR3 loop is CASSLYGQGASGYTF. The DNA for the CDR3 is TGTGCCAGCAGCTTATATGGACAGGGGGCAAGCGGCTACACCTTC.

The chain employs TRBV20-1 and TRBJ2-2, with D unclear. The CDR3 runs to 14 residues. Germline CDR1 is DFQATT and CDR2 is SNEGSKA (reference sequence). V was shortened by 6 bases and J by 3 bases, with 14 bases between the two germline ends. The CDR3, as DNA: TGCAGTGCGGCCAGTGGGATGGACACCGGGGAGCTGTTTTTT. Residues: CSAASGMDTGELFF.

CDR3 loop: CAIGTGSYEQYF. CDR3 bases: TGTGCCATCGGGACAGGGTCCTACGAGCAGTACTTC. The chain carries TRBV10-3 and TRBJ2-7; 9 bases map to TRBD1. The CDR3 sequence is 12 residues long. CDR1 and CDR2 (germline): ENHRY, SYGVKD. With V trimmed by 8 bases and J by 1 base, 0 bases remained unmatched.

In its sample, this clonotype was seen a few times. CDR3: CATSSDRDSPDTF. As DNA, the CDR3 is TGTGCCACCAGCAGCGATCGCGACAGCCCGGACACCTTC. The rearrangement links TRBV15 to TRBJ1-2; D perhaps matches TRBD1 (5 bases). CDR3 size: 13 residues. Trimming stripped 3 bases from V and 12 bases from J, with 17 bases between. Germline V gives CDR1 LNHNV, CDR2 YYDKDF (reference sequence).

Details on this clonotype: Since the CDR3 does not end with the conserved phenylalanine or tryptophan, this likely comes from a read error. The rearrangement joins TRBV7-6 to TRBJ2-2, with D possibly TRBD2 on 5 matching bases. Trimming removed 2 bases from V and 5 bases from J, with 15 bases in between. The germline V gene encodes CDR1 SGHVS and CDR2 FNYEAQ. There are 16 residues in the CDR3. DNA of the CDR3: TGTGCCAGCAGCTTATCGACTACTGCTCGAACCGGGGAGCTGTTTTTG. Amino acids: CASSLSTTARTGELFL.

The chain couples TRBV18 to TRBJ2-4; 7 bases line up with TRBD2. Trimming cost V 2 bases and J 0 bases; bases outside gene matches: 4. The CDR3 loop spans 16 amino acids. Germline CDR1 KGHSH, CDR2 LQKENI. CDR3 residues: CASSPRDYLAKNIQYF. CDR3 nucleotide sequence: TGTGCCAGCTCACCAAGGGACTACCTAGCCAAAAACATTCAGTACTTC.

In its sample, this clonotype was seen a few times. The rearrangement joins TRBV19 to TRBJ1-4, with 8 bases identical to TRBD1. Trimming cost V 5 bases and J 5 bases; bases outside gene matches: 10. This CDR3 has 16 amino acids. Germline V gene data show CDR1 as LNHDA and CDR2 as SQIVND (reference sequence). In DNA form, the CDR3 reads TGTGCCAGTAGTGGGAGATCCGGGACAGGCAATGAAAAACTGTTTTTT. Its translation: CASSGRSGTGNEKLFF.

This clonotype was seen at least ten times. The chain uses TRBV5-1 and TRBJ2-1, with D possibly being TRBD1 (6 bases). The V gene lost 0 bases and the J gene lost 0 bases, with 10 bases spanning the gap. The CDR3 has 16 residues. Germline loops: CDR1 SGHRS, CDR2 YFSETQ. Here the CDR3 DNA reads TGCGCCAGCAGCTTGGGGACAGTTAGCTCCTACAATGAGCAGTTCTTC. Its protein is CASSLGTVSSYNEQFF.

The V call is TRBV11-2, the J call TRBJ1-1; maybe TRBD1 (5 bases). V lost 3 bases, J lost 8 bases, and 13 bases lay in between. This CDR3 is 13 amino acids long. The germline gives CDR1 SGHAT, CDR2 FQNNGV. The CDR3 DNA reads as TGTGCCAGCAGCTTCGCGGGGCTGGCGGAAGCTTTCTTT. This translates into CASSFAGLAEAFF. Complete variable domain (other parts from reference TRBV11-2 and TRBJ1-1): EAGVAQSPRYKIIEKRQSVAFWCNPISGHATLYWYQQILGQGPKLLIQFQNNGVVDDSQLPKDRFSAERLKGVDSTLKIQPAKLEDSAVYLCASSFAGLAEAFFGQGTRLTVV.

A few counts support this clonotype. The chain uses TRBV2 and TRBJ1-4, with 7 bases identical to TRBD1. Germline V gene data show CDR1 as SNHLY and CDR2 as FYNNEI. V shed 7 bases, J shed 4 bases, and the junction held 9 bases outside the gene matches. The length of the CDR3 is 15 residues. The CDR3, as DNA: TGTGCCAGCAAGGAGGGGGCCGCTCTTAATGAAAAACTGTTTTTT. Its translation is CASKEGAALNEKLFF.

In this sample, this clonotype turned up a few times. This chain joins TRBV6-1 and TRBJ1-1; 8 nucleotides match TRBD1. Germline CDR1 MNHNS, CDR2 SASEGT. V trimming: 8 bases; J trimming: 5 bases; junction bases outside the gene matches: 10. This CDR3 spans 14 amino acids. CDR3 sequence reads: CASLDRGGKTEAFF. The CDR3 DNA reads as TGTGCCAGCCTCGACAGGGGCGGAAAGACTGAAGCTTTCTTT.

This clonotype was counted between two and nine times. The DNA for the CDR3 is TGTGCCTCTGGTTACGGGGAGCTGTTTTTT. It translates to CASGYGELFF. The chain carries TRBV30 and TRBJ2-2; no clear D. V lost 7 bases to trimming and J lost 7 bases, with 7 bases between them. Germline V gene lookup returns CDR1 GTSNPN and CDR2 SVGIG (reference sequence). This CDR3 region has 10 residues.

The chain has TRBV29-1 and TRBJ1-1; maybe TRBD1 (5 bases). Deletions cut 4 bases from V and 1 base from J, with 13 bases between. The CDR3 covers 14 residues. Germline lookup yields CDR1 SQVTM and CDR2 ANQGSEA. Written as DNA, the CDR3 is TGCAGCGTTGCTGGTCCGGGACCGAACACTGAAGCTTTCTTT. It specifies CSVAGPGPNTEAFF.

There are many counts of this clonotype. The chain has TRBV6-1 and TRBJ2-7, with 10 positions matching TRBD2. V was clipped by 6 bases and J by 2 bases; unmatched bases: 10. Germline V lookup: CDR1 MNHNS, CDR2 SASEGT. This CDR3 comprises 16 residues. The CDR3 DNA reads as TGTGCCAGCAGAAAAACTAGCGGGGTAATCCCCTACGAGCAGTACTTC. This translates into CASRKTSGVIPYEQYF.

The rearrangement joins TRBV18 to TRBJ2-6; 10 bases line up with TRBD1. Trimming cost V 3 bases and J 5 bases; bases outside gene matches: 4. CDR3 size: 16 residues. The germline gives CDR1 KGHSH, CDR2 LQKENI. The CDR3 DNA reads as TGTGCCAGCTCACCGGGACAGGGGTCGTGGGCCAACGTCCTGACTTTC. Encoded protein: CASSPGQGSWANVLTF. Supplemented by reference TRBV18 and TRBJ2-6, the full variable domain reads NAGVMQNPRHLVRRRGQEARLRCSPMKGHSHVYWYRQLPEEGLKFMVYLQKENIIDESGMPKERFSAEFPKEGPSILRIQQVVRGDSAAYFCASSPGQGSWANVLTFGAGSRLTVL.

This clonotype showed up just a few times. This chain connects TRBV5-1 to TRBJ1-6; TRBD1 matches at 7 bases. Germline V CDR1 and CDR2: SGHRS, YFSETQ. This CDR3 has 17 amino acids. V was clipped by 5 bases and J by 2 bases; unmatched bases: 10. The CDR3 protein is CASRSAQGEAYNSPLHF. Here the CDR3 DNA reads TGCGCCAGCAGGTCGGCCCAGGGGGAGGCCTATAATTCACCCCTCCACTTT. Full variable domain (remainder filled in from reference TRBV5-1 and TRBJ1-6): KAGVTQTPRYLIKTRGQQVTLSCSPISGHRSVSWYQQTPGQGLQFLFEYFSETQRNKGNFPGRFSGRQFSNSRSEMNVSTLELGDSALYLCASRSAQGEAYNSPLHFGNGTRLTVT.

This clonotype was picked up a small number of times. This sequence joins TRBV7-2 and TRBJ1-2; D is ambiguous. The CDR3 is 13 residues long. V lost 5 bases and J 3 bases, leaving 10 bases between the germline ends. Germline V gene sequence: CDR1 SGHTA, CDR2 FQGNSA. CDR3 DNA sequence: TGTGCCAGCAGCCCCAGAGCGGACTATGGCTACACCTTC. This codes for CASSPRADYGYTF.